This T cell receptor (beta chain) emerged from a study of cytomegalovirus exposure and HLA in healthy donors. The V gene's germline CDR1 is SGHRS and CDR2 YFSETQ. This CDR3 region has 15 residues. V gave up 4 bases and J gave up 2 bases, with 15 bases separating them. The primer mix had 60 Vbeta and 13 Jbeta primers. Using immunoSEQ multiplex PCR, the repertoire was profiled, and TCRdb retains in-frame clones only, with some absent. This repertoire comprises about 110,000 clones; its ten largest clones make up about 0.59%. Sequenced: PBMCs. V is TRBV5-1 and J is TRBJ1-2; the D is unclear. The sequence came from a man aged 50 or older in good health and CMV-seronegative. CDR3 in amino acids: CASSPRAGLNYGYTF. The CDR3 DNA reads TGCGCCAGCAGCCCCCGGGCGGGTTTAAACTATGGCTACACCTTC.